The 21 T cell receptor beta chains presented below share a single source sample, sequenced in a study of cytotoxic CD8 clonotypes in ibrutinib-treated CLL. Assay used: immunoSEQ multiplex PCR; TCRdb lists only in-frame clones, some missing. Here the sample spans 150,000 to 200,000 clones, approximately 80% being singletons. The source was PBMCs, collected after 24 months of ibrutinib treatment. The receptor set was obtained from a human donor with chronic lymphocytic leukemia.

This chain links TRBV7-2 with TRBJ2-1, with 7 nucleotides matching TRBD1. The CDR3 extends over 13 amino acids. The germline gives CDR1 SGHTA, CDR2 FQGNSA. Trimming took 2 bases from V and 7 from J; bases not matched to a gene: 2. In nucleotides, the CDR3 is TGTGCCAGCAGCTTACTACAGGGGAATGAGCAGTTCTTC. This encodes CASSLLQGNEQFF.

The V call is TRBV27, the J call TRBJ2-7; tentative D call: TRBD2 (5 bases). Germline assignment: CDR1 MNHEY and CDR2 SMNVEV (reference sequence). Trimming stripped 6 bases from V and 6 bases from J, with 12 bases between. CDR3 length: 12 residues. The DNA of the CDR3 is TGTGCCAGCAGGTCACGACGGGGCGAGCAGTACTTC. Residues: CASRSRRGEQYF.

The chain has TRBV19 and TRBJ2-5; D gene unclear. Looked up from germline, CDR1 is LNHDA and CDR2 is SQIVND (reference sequence). The CDR3 sequence is 15 residues long. Trimming removed 3 bases from V and 0 bases from J, with 11 bases in between. CDR3 DNA: TGTGCCAGTAGTATGGGCAAAGATAACCAAGAGACCCAGTACTTC. This translates into CASSMGKDNQETQYF.

The gene calls are TRBV4-2 and TRBJ1-3; a possible D gene is TRBD1 (6 bases). The germline CDR1 and CDR2 sequences are LGHNA and YNFKEQ. V lost 1 base and J lost 9, with 22 bases in between. The CDR3 runs to 17 residues. CDR3 coding DNA: TGTGCCAGCAGCCAAGGGCAGGGGTTCGGGATCGCGAGCACCATATATTTT. Its translation is CASSQGQGFGIASTIYF.

V is TRBV4-1 and J is TRBJ2-1; 12 bases are shared with TRBD1. The ends lost 5 bases at V and 10 bases at J; junction bases unmatched: 9. The CDR3 is 15 amino acids. Per germline, CDR1 MGHRA and CDR2 YSYEKL. CDR3 nucleotides: TGCGCCAGCAGCTTCGGGGGACAGGGGGCGGGAGAGCAGTTCTTC. Translating it yields CASSFGGQGAGEQFF.

Only a few counts were recorded for this clone. The genes are TRBV28 and TRBJ1-5, with a weak D call TRBD1 (6 bases). V was clipped by 8 bases and J by 6 bases, with 14 bases between them. Germline CDR1 reads MDHEN; CDR2 reads SYDVKM. The CDR3 is 13 amino acids. The CDR3 coding sequence is TGTGCCAGCGGAACAGGGATTCGTCAGCCCCAGCATTTT. It translates to CASGTGIRQPQHF.

The V call is TRBV5-1, the J call TRBJ1-4; D is possibly TRBD1 (5 bases). Deletions cut 2 bases from V and 5 bases from J, with 13 bases between. CDR1 and CDR2 (germline): SGHRS, YFSETQ. The CDR3 extends over 15 amino acids. The DNA for the CDR3 is TGCGCCAGCAGCTTCTCGACAGACCAGAATGAAAAACTGTTTTTT. Protein: CASSFSTDQNEKLFF. Based on the CDR3 plus reference TRBV5-1 and TRBJ1-4, the full variable domain is KAGVTQTPRYLIKTRGQQVTLSCSPISGHRSVSWYQQTPGQGLQFLFEYFSETQRNKGNFPGRFSGRQFSNSRSEMNVSTLELGDSALYLCASSFSTDQNEKLFFGSGTQLSVL.

The gene calls are TRBV9 and TRBJ2-1; tentative D call: TRBD2 (6 bases). CDR3 length: 18 amino acids. In germline, CDR1 is SGDLS, CDR2 YYNGEE. V lost 0 bases to trimming and J lost 0 bases, with 16 bases between them. The CDR3 DNA reads TGTGCCAGCAGCGTAGAAACACCTAGCGAGAGCTCCTACAATGAGCAGTTCTTC. Translating it yields CASSVETPSESSYNEQFF. The full variable domain, with the rest looked up from reference TRBV9 and TRBJ2-1, is DSGVTQTPKHLITATGQRVTLRCSPRSGDLSVYWYQQSLDQGLQFLIQYYNGEERAKGNILERFSAQQFPDLHSELNLSSLELGDSALYFCASSVETPSESSYNEQFFGPGTRLTVL.

The V gene is TRBV30, the J gene TRBJ1-2; 7 positions match TRBD1. The trim removed 4 bases at V and 1 base at J, leaving 3 bases unmatched. CDR3 length: 13 residues. The germline CDR1 and CDR2 sequences are GTSNPN and SVGIG (reference sequence). The CDR3 loop is CAWTGTVNYGYTF. Written as DNA, the CDR3 is TGTGCCTGGACTGGGACAGTTAACTATGGCTACACCTTC.

The chain combines TRBV25-1 with TRBJ2-1; 7 positions match TRBD2. V lost 4 bases and J lost 2; bases outside the gene matches: 14. Germline V CDR1 and CDR2: MGHDK, SYGVNS. This CDR3 region has 18 residues. DNA of the CDR3: TGTGCCAGCAGTGGCACTAGCGCCCTAAGGGGAACCTACAATGAGCAGTTCTTC. Amino acid sequence: CASSGTSALRGTYNEQFF.

The gene calls are TRBV5-1 and TRBJ1-1; 8 nucleotides align to TRBD1. The J segment lost 7 bases and the V segment lost 0 bases, leaving 5 bases of the junction unmatched. This CDR3 spans 14 amino acids. Germline assignment: CDR1 SGHRS and CDR2 YFSETQ. CDR3 sequence (DNA): TGCGCCAGCAGCTTGGGGACAGGGCTAGGTGAAGCTTTCTTT. Its translation is CASSLGTGLGEAFF.

The J gene is TRBJ1-2, the V gene TRBV10-3, with D tentatively TRBD1 (5 bases). Germline assignment: CDR1 ENHRY and CDR2 SYGVKD. The CDR3 sequence is 12 residues long. Between the trimmed V and J ends, which lost 7 bases and 8 bases, there was a span of 14 bases. The CDR3 sequence is CAIKGRVEGYTF. DNA of the CDR3: TGTGCCATCAAGGGCAGGGTAGAGGGCTACACCTTC.

The rearrangement links TRBV7-9 to TRBJ1-1, with 12 bases matching TRBD1. With 2 bases clipped from V and 10 bases from J, the junction kept 11 bases outside the gene matches. There are 16 residues in the CDR3. Germline V CDR1 and CDR2: SEHNR, FQNEAQ (reference sequence). CDR3 region: CASSLFYGTGGSRAFF. The CDR3 region has the DNA TGTGCCAGCAGCTTATTCTATGGGACAGGGGGCAGTAGAGCTTTCTTT.

The J gene is TRBJ1-3, the V gene TRBV9; tentative D call: TRBD1 (5 bases). The germline V and J ends were trimmed by 1 base and 2 bases, with 7 bases remaining between them. Germline V lookup: CDR1 SGDLS, CDR2 YYNGEE. This CDR3 has 14 residues. This CDR3 reads CASSVSRAGNTIYF. CDR3 coding DNA: TGTGCCAGCAGCGTATCCAGGGCTGGAAACACCATATATTTT.

The J gene is TRBJ2-7, the V gene TRBV6-5; D might be TRBD1 (6 bases). Trimming stripped 4 bases from V and 7 bases from J, with 14 bases between. In germline, CDR1 is MNHEY, CDR2 SVGAGI. This CDR3 has 13 amino acids. The CDR3: CASSWGRRNEQYF. The CDR3 nucleotides are TGTGCCAGCAGTTGGGGGCGCAGGAATGAGCAGTACTTC.

In this sample, this clone turned up once. The chain has TRBV5-6 and TRBJ1-2, with no clear D. The CDR3 totals 13 residues. Germline V gene sequence: CDR1 SGHDT, CDR2 YYEEEE. V was clipped by 4 bases and J by 8 bases, with 15 bases between them. The CDR3 sequence is CASSLGASGGYTF. The CDR3, as DNA: TGTGCCAGCAGCCTGGGTGCTTCTGGGGGCTACACCTTC. The whole variable domain, filled in from reference TRBV5-6 and TRBJ1-2, reads DAGVTQSPTHLIKTRGQQVTLRCSPKSGHDTVSWYQQALGQGPQFIFQYYEEEERQRGNFPDRFSGHQFPNYSSELNVNALLLGDSALYLCASSLGASGGYTFGSGTRLTVV.

J is TRBJ2-5 and V is TRBV12-5, with D perhaps TRBD2 (6 bases). CDR1 and CDR2 (germline): LGHNT, FRNRAP. V was trimmed by 1 base and J by 5 bases, leaving 11 bases between them. The CDR3 runs to 14 residues. The DNA for the CDR3 is TGTGCTAGTGGTTTGGGGGCCCTAGCGGAGACCCAGTACTTC. It is translated as CASGLGALAETQYF.

This clone was seen once. The chain couples TRBV19 to TRBJ2-3; 9 nucleotides match TRBD2. CDR3 length equals 15 residues. Trimming cost V 7 bases and J 6 bases; bases outside gene matches: 11. Germline lookup yields CDR1 LNHDA and CDR2 SQIVND (reference sequence). The CDR3 loop is CASNPPAGGFDTQYF. CDR3 nucleotide sequence: TGTGCCAGTAACCCCCCAGCGGGAGGTTTTGATACGCAGTATTTT.

The V call is TRBV2, the J call TRBJ1-4; no definite D call. The germline CDR1 and CDR2 sequences are SNHLY and FYNNEI. The CDR3 consists of 13 residues. Deletions cut 9 bases from V and 5 bases from J, with 13 bases between. The CDR3 loop is CARGLGRNEKLFF. CDR3 bases: TGTGCCAGAGGGTTGGGTCGGAATGAAAAACTGTTTTTT.

The chain recombines TRBV7-3 with TRBJ1-5; D is undetermined. CDR1 SGHTA and CDR2 FQGTGA come from the germline V gene. V lost 7 bases, J lost 1 base, and 8 bases lay in between. The CDR3 has 13 amino acids. The CDR3 spells CASTLDSNQPQHF. In nucleotides, the CDR3 is TGTGCCAGCACCCTAGACAGCAATCAGCCCCAGCATTTT.

The gene calls are TRBV15 and TRBJ2-1; D is possibly TRBD1 (5 bases). From germline, CDR1 is LNHNV and CDR2 YYDKDF (reference sequence). Trimming shortened V by 0 bases and J by 7 bases, and 7 bases separated the two germline ends. The CDR3 length is 13 residues. As DNA, the CDR3 is TGTGCCACCAGCAGAGATCGACAGAATGAGCAGTTCTTC. Its protein is CATSRDRQNEQFF. The whole variable domain, filled in from reference TRBV15 and TRBJ2-1, reads DAMVIQNPRYQVTQFGKPVTLSCSQTLNHNVMYWYQQKSSQAPKLLFHYYDKDFNNEADTPDNFQSRRPNTSFCFLDIRSPGLGDTAMYLCATSRDRQNEQFFGPGTRLTVL.